These 28 T cell receptor beta chains originate from one sample sequenced in a study of blood T cell repertoires in COVID-19. The table came from immunoSEQ multiplex PCR; TCRdb's copy has only in-frame clones and leaves some out. The data hold around 130,000 clones, with 80% to 90% observed a single time. Sequencing was done on a sample of peripheral blood. These receptors came from a man between 60 and 75 years old with active or convalescent COVID-19.

V and J are TRBV11-2 and TRBJ2-7, with a tentative D call TRBD1 (5 bases). CDR1 and CDR2 (germline): SGHAT, FQNNGV. The CDR3 length is 16 residues. Trimming pared 4 bases from V and 2 bases from J, leaving 18 bases between. The CDR3: CASSSGAEHRAYEQYF. The CDR3 nucleotides are TGTGCCAGCAGCTCTGGGGCGGAACACCGCGCCTACGAGCAGTACTTC.

The sample holds one count of this clone. J is TRBJ2-1 and V is TRBV7-3; the D gene is possibly TRBD2 (6 bases). Germline CDR1 is SGHTA and CDR2 is FQGTGA. CDR3 length: 16 residues. V lost 5 bases and J 0 bases, leaving 14 bases between the germline ends. The CDR3 protein is CASSAHAGSSYNEQFF. The CDR3, as DNA: TGTGCCAGCAGCGCTCACGCGGGGAGCTCCTACAATGAGCAGTTCTTC.

In this sample, this clone turned up once. The genes are TRBV9 and TRBJ2-2, with D tentatively TRBD2 (5 bases). CDR1 and CDR2 from the germline V gene are SGDLS and YYNGEE. V was clipped by 0 bases and J by 6 bases, with 12 bases between them. The CDR3 loop spans 15 amino acids. CDR3: CASSVVGAGPGELFF. DNA of the CDR3: TGTGCCAGCAGCGTAGTCGGTGCGGGTCCCGGGGAGCTGTTTTTT.

This clone is a singleton in its sample. The J gene is TRBJ2-1, the V gene TRBV6-5; TRBD2 aligns across 7 bases. The J segment lost 7 bases and the V segment lost 7 bases, leaving 7 bases of the junction unmatched. This CDR3 is built from 13 residues. Per germline, CDR1 MNHEY and CDR2 SVGAGI. CDR3 nucleotides: TGTGCCAGCATTCCTAGCGGTACAAATGAGCAGTTCTTC. It specifies CASIPSGTNEQFF.

J is TRBJ2-3 and V is TRBV4-2; weak D call: TRBD1 (5 bases). Per germline, CDR1 LGHNA and CDR2 YNFKEQ. The CDR3 has 16 residues. Trimming removed 3 bases at V and 0 bases at J, with 13 bases between. The CDR3 sequence: CASSHFKAGSTDTQYF. CDR3 DNA: TGTGCCAGCAGCCATTTTAAAGCAGGGAGCACAGATACGCAGTATTTT.

The chain has TRBV24-1 and TRBJ1-5; D possibly corresponds to TRBD1 (5 bases). Looked up from germline, CDR1 is KGHDR and CDR2 is SFDVKD. The V and J ends lost 5 bases and 2 bases respectively, with 12 bases between them. The CDR3 sequence is 15 residues long. CDR3 DNA: TGTGCCACCAGTGGCGCCGGGGGGGGCAATCAGCCCCAGCATTTT. Translated: CATSGAGGGNQPQHF.

The rearrangement links TRBV5-6 to TRBJ1-1, with TRBD1 matching over 8 bases. Germline V gene data show CDR1 as SGHDT and CDR2 as YYEEEE. The CDR3 totals 15 residues. V lost 5 bases to trimming and J lost 0 bases; unmatched junction nucleotides: 6. CDR3 nucleotides: TGTGCCAGCAGGAGACAGGGGAACATGAACACTGAAGCTTTCTTT. Protein product: CASRRQGNMNTEAFF.

The V call is TRBV29-1, the J call TRBJ2-1; D ambiguous. Germline CDR1 is SQVTM and CDR2 is ANQGSEA. The CDR3 loop spans 13 amino acids. Deletions cut 4 bases from V and 2 bases from J, with 9 bases between. The CDR3 here is CSVVGGAYNEQFF. The CDR3 DNA follows: TGCAGCGTTGTGGGTGGAGCCTACAATGAGCAGTTCTTC.

CDR3 coding DNA: TGTGCCAGCAGCTTTGGCTTCACAGATACGCAGTATTTT. The encoded protein is CASSFGFTDTQYF. The chain employs TRBV7-9 and TRBJ2-3; D is ambiguous. CDR3 length equals 13 residues. Germline loops: CDR1 SEHNR, CDR2 FQNEAQ (reference sequence). V gave up 3 bases and J gave up 2 bases, with 6 bases separating them.

This chain connects TRBV19 to TRBJ2-7, with D possibly matching TRBD2 (6 bases). The V gene lost 3 bases and the J gene lost 0 bases, with 12 bases spanning the gap. The CDR3 is made up of 15 amino acids. CDR1 and CDR2 from the germline V gene are LNHDA and SQIVND (reference sequence). The CDR3 DNA reads as TGTGCCAGTAGTATCGGAGGGACGCACTCCTACGAGCAGTACTTC. Protein sequence: CASSIGGTHSYEQYF.

The chain couples TRBV3-1 (or the pseudogene TRBV3-2) to TRBJ2-5; TRBD1 matches at 8 bases. Losses at the gene ends were 4 bases for V and 5 bases for J; bases not matched to a gene: 9. CDR3 length equals 15 residues. Germline V gene lookup returns CDR1 LGHDT and CDR2 YNNKEL (reference sequence). DNA for the CDR3: TGTGCCAGCAGCCCGGCGCAGGGGGCCTGGGAGACCCAGTACTTC. It specifies CASSPAQGAWETQYF.

The sample holds one count of this clone. CDR3 coding DNA: TGTGCCAGCAGTTTAGGGCCGAATTCACCCCTCCACTTT. It specifies CASSLGPNSPLHF. The J gene is TRBJ1-6, the V gene TRBV27; D call uncertain. V lost 2 bases, J lost 7 bases, and 6 bases lay in between. The CDR3 spans 13 residues. Germline V gives CDR1 MNHEY, CDR2 SMNVEV (reference sequence).

V gene TRBV10-2 combines with J gene TRBJ1-1, with 10 positions matching TRBD1. CDR3 length equals 14 residues. The J segment lost 7 bases and the V segment lost 3 bases, leaving 5 bases of the junction unmatched. In germline, CDR1 is WSHSY, CDR2 SAAADI. The DNA for the CDR3 is TGCGCCAGCAGTGACGGACAGGGGGTGAATGAAGCTTTCTTT. Protein sequence: CASSDGQGVNEAFF.

This sequence joins TRBV4-1 and TRBJ1-4; D gene ambiguous. The germline V and J ends were trimmed by 6 bases and 6 bases, with 20 bases remaining between them. The CDR3 is 16 amino acids. CDR1 is MGHRA, CDR2 YSYEKL, per germline. The CDR3 sequence is CASRRNDGMGDEKLFF. DNA for the CDR3: TGCGCCAGCAGGCGCAATGACGGGATGGGAGATGAAAAACTGTTTTTT.

The V call is TRBV10-2, the J call TRBJ2-7; maybe TRBD1 (5 bases). The CDR3 has 15 residues. The germline V and J ends were trimmed by 3 bases and 5 bases, with 17 bases remaining between them. CDR1 is WSHSY and CDR2 is SAAADI in the germline V gene. The CDR3 is CASSDTGSTGHEQYF. CDR3 in DNA: TGCGCCAGCAGTGATACAGGCTCAACAGGCCACGAGCAGTACTTC.

In its sample, this clone was seen once. The J gene is TRBJ1-2, the V gene TRBV6-5, with 7 bases aligning to TRBD1. The CDR3 has 13 residues. The trim removed 2 bases at V and 3 bases at J, leaving 0 bases unmatched. CDR1 and CDR2 from the germline V gene are MNHEY and SVGAGI. CDR3 in amino acids: CASSYRGHYGYTF. As DNA, the CDR3 is TGTGCCAGCAGTTACAGGGGGCACTATGGCTACACCTTC.

This chain's CDR3 is CASSPVHPGNTEAFF. The CDR3 bases are TGTGCCAGCAGCCCCGTTCACCCCGGGAACACTGAAGCTTTCTTT. This rearrangement joins TRBV5-5 to TRBJ1-1; no clear D gene. V was trimmed by 4 bases and J by 1 base, leaving 14 bases between them. Germline CDR1 and CDR2: SGHKS and YYEKEE (reference sequence). The CDR3 spans 15 residues.

The chain links TRBV5-6 to TRBJ1-5; 7 bases agree with TRBD1. Germline V gene lookup returns CDR1 SGHDT and CDR2 YYEEEE. V lost 2 bases to trimming and J lost 7 bases; unmatched junction nucleotides: 9. This CDR3 contains 15 residues. CDR3 sequence (DNA): TGTGCCAGCAGCTTCTACAGGGGAAGTGGGCAGCCCCAGCATTTT. It yields the protein CASSFYRGSGQPQHF.

This clone was recorded a few times. This chain joins TRBV29-1 and TRBJ1-2, with 7 nucleotides matching TRBD1. CDR3 length: 12 residues. CDR1 SQVTM and CDR2 ANQGSEA come from the germline V gene. J gave up 8 bases and V 6 bases, and 9 bases lay outside the gene matches. CDR3 sequence: CSVTGLVEGYTF. CDR3 sequence (DNA): TGCAGCGTGACAGGGTTAGTAGAAGGCTACACCTTC. The variable domain in full, with the rest retrieved from reference TRBV29-1 and TRBJ1-2, is SAVISQKPSRDICQRGTSLTIQCQVDSQVTMMFWYRQQPGQSLTLIATANQGSEATYESGFVIDKFPISRPNLTFSTLTVSNMSPEDSSIYLCSVTGLVEGYTFGSGTRLTVV.

There are a few counts of this clone. The chain uses TRBV21-1 and TRBJ1-2; the DNA was not used to check the table's D call, TRBD1. TRBV21-1 is shown as a pseudogene. The CDR3 spans 15 residues. The CDR3 region is CASSRQGRLNYGYTF. For the CDR3, the DNA is TGTGCCAGCAGCAGGCAGGGGAGACTTAACTATGGCTACACCTTC.

The chain employs TRBV5-1 and TRBJ1-2; 8 bases fit TRBD1. Germline CDR1 reads SGHRS; CDR2 reads YFSETQ. Trimming removed 5 bases from V and 4 bases from J; junction bases left unmatched: 7. CDR3 length: 14 residues. CDR3 DNA sequence: TGCGCCAGCAGTTCTCAGGGGGCTGGCTATGGCTACACCTTC. Its translation: CASSSQGAGYGYTF.

The chain combines TRBV19 with TRBJ2-5; possibly TRBD1 for D (5 bases). The CDR3 loop spans 13 amino acids. Trimming removed 1 base at V and 3 bases at J, with 6 bases between. Germline V lookup: CDR1 LNHDA, CDR2 SQIVND (reference sequence). CDR3: CASSIVQEETQYF. CDR3 bases: TGTGCCAGTAGTATAGTACAGGAAGAGACCCAGTACTTC.

This clone was seen a few times. The chain couples TRBV7-2 to TRBJ1-1; D is unclear. This CDR3 contains 14 residues. Germline CDR1 is SGHTA and CDR2 is FQGNSA. Trimming pared 5 bases from V and 4 bases from J, leaving 14 bases between. This CDR3 is CASSPGGRGTEAFF. The CDR3 DNA follows: TGTGCCAGCAGCCCAGGCGGTCGGGGCACTGAAGCTTTCTTT.

This clone was counted once. The chain uses TRBV9 and TRBJ2-7, with 8 bases that match TRBD1. The junction had 1 base not matched to a gene; V was cut back by 0 bases and J by 5 bases. The length of the CDR3 is 13 residues. Germline CDR1 is SGDLS and CDR2 is YYNGEE. Written as DNA, the CDR3 is TGTGCCAGCAGCGTAGAGGGACAGGACGAGCAGTACTTC. Residues: CASSVEGQDEQYF.

The V gene is TRBV19, the J gene TRBJ1-5; 7 bases fit TRBD1. Germline assignment: CDR1 LNHDA and CDR2 SQIVND (reference sequence). V was clipped by 4 bases and J by 5 bases; unmatched bases: 5. CDR3 length: 14 residues. The CDR3 nucleotides are TGTGCCAGTAGTAAACGACAGGGCGATCAGCCCCAGCATTTT. This encodes CASSKRQGDQPQHF. The variable domain in full, with the rest retrieved from reference TRBV19 and TRBJ1-5, is DGGITQSPKYLFRKEGQNVTLSCEQNLNHDAMYWYRQDPGQGLRLIYYSQIVNDFQKGDIAEGYSVSREKKESFPLTVTSAQKNPTAFYLCASSKRQGDQPQHFGDGTRLSIL.

The chain carries TRBV4-2 and TRBJ2-5; D is unclear. CDR3 size: 15 residues. Germline CDR1 reads LGHNA; CDR2 reads YNFKEQ. The V gene lost 1 base and the J gene lost 5 bases, with 14 bases spanning the gap. This CDR3 is CASSQAAAVFETQYF. The CDR3, as DNA: TGTGCCAGCAGCCAAGCGGCGGCTGTTTTTGAGACCCAGTACTTC.

V gene TRBV11-1 combines with J gene TRBJ2-1; 9 bases map to TRBD2. CDR1 is SGHAT, CDR2 FQDESV, per germline (reference sequence). This CDR3 is 16 amino acids long. V was clipped by 6 bases and J by 0 bases; unmatched bases: 6. CDR3 sequence reads: CASSPVSGSSYNEQFF. For the CDR3, the DNA is TGTGCCAGCAGTCCCGTTAGCGGGAGCTCCTACAATGAGCAGTTCTTC. The full variable domain, its missing parts supplied by reference TRBV11-1 and TRBJ2-1, is EAEVAQSPRYKITEKSQAVAFWCDPISGHATLYWYRQILGQGPELLVQFQDESVVDDSQLPKDRFSAERLKGVDSTLKIQPAELGDSAMYLCASSPVSGSSYNEQFFGPGTRLTVL.

The chain is built from TRBV7-9 and TRBJ1-5; D might be TRBD1 (5 bases). Germline loops: CDR1 SEHNR, CDR2 FQNEAQ (reference sequence). This CDR3 spans 15 amino acids. Between the trimmed V and J ends, which lost 5 bases and 2 bases, there was a span of 13 bases. CDR3 sequence: CASSPLQGGNQPQHF. For the CDR3, the DNA is TGTGCCAGCAGCCCCCTCCAGGGCGGCAATCAGCCCCAGCATTTT.